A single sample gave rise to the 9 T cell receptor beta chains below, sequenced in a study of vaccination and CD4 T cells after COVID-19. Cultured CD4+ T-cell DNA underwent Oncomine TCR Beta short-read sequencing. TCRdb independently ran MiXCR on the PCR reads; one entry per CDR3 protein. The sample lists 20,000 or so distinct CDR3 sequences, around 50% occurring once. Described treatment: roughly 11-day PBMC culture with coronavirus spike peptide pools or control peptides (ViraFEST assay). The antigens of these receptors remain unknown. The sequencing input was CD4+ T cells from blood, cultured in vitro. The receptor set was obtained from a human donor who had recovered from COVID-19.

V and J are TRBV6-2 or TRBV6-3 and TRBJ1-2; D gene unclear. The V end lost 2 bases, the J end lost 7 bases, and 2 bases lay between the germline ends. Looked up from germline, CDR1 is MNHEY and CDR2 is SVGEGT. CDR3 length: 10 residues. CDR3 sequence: CASSYGGYTF. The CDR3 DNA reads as TGTGCCAGCAGTTACGGTGGCTACACCTTC.

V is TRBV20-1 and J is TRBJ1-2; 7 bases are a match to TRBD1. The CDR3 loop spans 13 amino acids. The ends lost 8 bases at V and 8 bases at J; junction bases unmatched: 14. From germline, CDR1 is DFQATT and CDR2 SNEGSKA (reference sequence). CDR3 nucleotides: TGCAGTACCACCGGGACAGCTAACGCAGGCTACACCTTC. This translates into CSTTGTANAGYTF.

DNA of the CDR3: TGTGCCTGGATCCCGGGACACCTCCACGATGGCTACACCTTC. Translated, it gives CAWIPGHLHDGYTF. The chain employs TRBV30 and TRBJ1-2; weak D call: TRBD1 (6 bases). The CDR3 totals 14 residues. Germline CDR1 is GTSNPN and CDR2 is SVGIG (reference sequence). The V gene lost 4 bases and the J gene lost 6 bases, with 18 bases spanning the gap. Full variable domain (remainder filled in from reference TRBV30 and TRBJ1-2): SQTIHQWPATLVQPVGSPLSLECTVEGTSNPNLYWYRQAAGRGLQLLFYSVGIGQISSEVPQNLSASRPQDRQFILSSKKLLLSDSGFYLCAWIPGHLHDGYTFGSGTRLTVV.

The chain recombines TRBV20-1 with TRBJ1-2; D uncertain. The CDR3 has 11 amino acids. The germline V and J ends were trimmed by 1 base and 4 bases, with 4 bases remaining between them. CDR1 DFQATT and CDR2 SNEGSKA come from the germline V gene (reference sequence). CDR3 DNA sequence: TGCAGTGCTAGAGTCGGCTATGGCTACACCTTC. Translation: CSARVGYGYTF.

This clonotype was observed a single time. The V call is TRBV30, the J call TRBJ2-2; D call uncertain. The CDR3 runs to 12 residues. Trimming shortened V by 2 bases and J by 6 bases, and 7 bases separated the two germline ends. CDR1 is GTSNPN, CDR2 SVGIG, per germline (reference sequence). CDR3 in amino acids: CAWSMYPGELFF. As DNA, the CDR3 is TGTGCCTGGAGTATGTATCCCGGGGAGCTGTTTTTT.

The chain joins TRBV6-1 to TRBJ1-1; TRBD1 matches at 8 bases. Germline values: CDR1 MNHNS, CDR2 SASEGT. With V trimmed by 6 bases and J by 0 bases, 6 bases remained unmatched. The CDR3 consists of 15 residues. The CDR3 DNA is TGTGCCAGCAGCAGCCCGGGACAGGTGAACACTGAAGCTTTCTTT. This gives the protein CASSSPGQVNTEAFF.

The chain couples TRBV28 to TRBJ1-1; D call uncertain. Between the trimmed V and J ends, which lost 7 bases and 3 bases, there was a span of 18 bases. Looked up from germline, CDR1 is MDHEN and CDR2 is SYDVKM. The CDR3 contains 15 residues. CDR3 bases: TGTGCCAGCATCAGCTACGGGATTGGTGACACTGAAGCTTTCTTT. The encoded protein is CASISYGIGDTEAFF. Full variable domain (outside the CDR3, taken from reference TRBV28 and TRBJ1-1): DVKVTQSSRYLVKRTGEKVFLECVQDMDHENMFWYRQDPGLGLRLIYFSYDVKMKEKGDIPEGYSVSREKKERFSLILESASTNQTSMYLCASISYGIGDTEAFFGQGTRLTVV.

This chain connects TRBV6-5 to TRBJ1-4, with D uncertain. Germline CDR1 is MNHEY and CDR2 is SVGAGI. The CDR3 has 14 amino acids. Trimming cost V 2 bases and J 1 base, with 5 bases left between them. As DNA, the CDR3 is TGTGCCAGCAGTTACAGGGTAACTAATGAAAAACTGTTTTTT. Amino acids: CASSYRVTNEKLFF.

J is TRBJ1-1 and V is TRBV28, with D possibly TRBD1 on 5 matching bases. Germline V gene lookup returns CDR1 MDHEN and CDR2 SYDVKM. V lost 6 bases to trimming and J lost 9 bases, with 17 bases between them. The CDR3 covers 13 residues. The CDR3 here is CASSPYPRGKAFF. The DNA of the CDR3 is TGTGCCAGCAGCCCCTATCCCCGGGGGAAAGCTTTCTTT.